This T cell receptor beta chain derives from a study of T cell changes during pregnancy in multiple sclerosis. V dropped 3 bases and J dropped 3; count of bases not matched to a gene: 7. The CDR3 consists of 17 residues. Germline CDR1 LGHNA, CDR2 YNFKEQ. The data were produced by immunoSEQ multiplex PCR, yet TCRdb's version contains in-frame clones alone and is incomplete. Found here are roughly 59,000 clones, 85% to 95% of them singletons; the top ten hold 2.5% to 4%. The receptor was derived from a female donor with multiple sclerosis, enrolled in a pregnancy study. The V call is TRBV4-2, the J call TRBJ1-3; 11 nucleotides agree with TRBD1. The source material was CD8+ T cells from peripheral blood mononuclear cells, sampled in the second trimester of pregnancy. This chain's CDR3 is CASSQPGQGVLGNTIYF. DNA for the CDR3: TGTGCCAGCAGCCAGCCGGGACAGGGGGTACTTGGAAACACCATATATTTT.